The following is a TCR beta chain sequence with its context. Generated by immunoSEQ multiplex PCR, the TCRdb table keeps only in-frame clones and is missing some. The sample includes about 140,000 clones, around 87% of them seen just once. The data were obtained in a study of blood T cell repertoires in COVID-19. Background on the study: PBMCs, B-cell-depleted T cells, or T cells were the source of the cDNA or gDNA that made up the material.

The CDR3 is 14 amino acids. Germline V gene sequence: CDR1 SQVTM, CDR2 ANQGSEA. J lost 8 bases, V lost 3 bases, and 10 bases had no gene match. The sequenced sample was peripheral blood. This sequence joins TRBV29-1 and TRBJ2-5; 9 positions match TRBD2. This TCR derives from a human donor in a cohort sampled during active COVID-19. The CDR3 loop reads CSVDRREGSRTQYF. CDR3 nucleotide sequence: TGCAGCGTTGATAGGCGGGAGGGATCGCGAACCCAGTACTTC.